The T cell receptor (beta chain) described here comes from a study of molecular identifiers for immune sequencing clone quantification. Study outcomes and limitations: For effector cells, clones above 20 RNA copies held over 97% of molecules; for naive cells, under 1%.

This CDR3 is built from 16 residues. Unmatched junction bases numbered 5, after V lost 5 bases and J lost 4 bases. Germline V lookup: CDR1 SEHNR, CDR2 FQNEAQ (reference sequence). This clonotype was recorded at least ten times. Its antigen is undetermined. Previously described methods and listed TCR primers were used for bulk TCR libraries. MiXCR, applied by TCRdb to the PCR reads, yields one record per CDR3 protein. This table has 600,000 to 650,000 distinct CDR3 sequences, 15% to 20% appearing once. The chain joins TRBV7-9 to TRBJ2-3; 14 positions match TRBD2. The sample comprised naive CD8+ T cells from blood, with Jurkat cell RNA spiked in. Sample subset: FACS-sorted CD8+CD4-CCR7+CD45RA+ naive T cells. The clonotype comes from a human donor in good health. Some libraries in this study had Jurkat cell RNA spiked in. CDR3 sequence reads: CASSPKGLAGADTQYF. CDR3 DNA: TGTGCCAGCAGCCCCAAGGGACTAGCGGGAGCAGATACGCAGTATTTT.